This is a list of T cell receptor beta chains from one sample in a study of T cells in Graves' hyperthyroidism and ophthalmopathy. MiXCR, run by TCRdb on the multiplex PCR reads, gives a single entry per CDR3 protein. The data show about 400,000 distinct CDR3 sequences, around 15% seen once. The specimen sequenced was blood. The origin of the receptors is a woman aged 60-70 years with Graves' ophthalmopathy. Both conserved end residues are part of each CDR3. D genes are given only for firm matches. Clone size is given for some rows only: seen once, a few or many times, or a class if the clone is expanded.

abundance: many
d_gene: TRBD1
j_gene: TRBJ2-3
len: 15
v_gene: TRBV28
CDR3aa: CASSSRDSYTDTQYF
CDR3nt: TGTGCCAGCAGTTCCCGGGACAGTTACACAGATACGCAGTATTTT

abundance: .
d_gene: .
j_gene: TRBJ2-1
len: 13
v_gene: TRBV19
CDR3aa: CASSRVGVFEQFF
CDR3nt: TGTGCCAGTAGTAGGGTCGGCGTCTTTGAGCAGTTCTTC

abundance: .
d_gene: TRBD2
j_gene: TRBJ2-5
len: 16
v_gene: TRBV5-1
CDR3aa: CASSLAPSGSQETQYF
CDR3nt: TGCGCCAGCAGCTTGGCCCCTAGCGGGAGTCAAGAGACCCAGTACTTC

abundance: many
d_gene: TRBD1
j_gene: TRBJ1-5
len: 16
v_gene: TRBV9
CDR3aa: CASSVKLTGAEQPQHF
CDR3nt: TGTGCCAGCAGCGTAAAACTGACAGGGGCGGAACAGCCCCAGCATTTT

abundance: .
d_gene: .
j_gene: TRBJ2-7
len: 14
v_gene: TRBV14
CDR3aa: CASSRTGGAREQYF
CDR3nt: TGTGCCAGCAGCCGCACAGGGGGGGCGCGAGAGCAGTACTTC

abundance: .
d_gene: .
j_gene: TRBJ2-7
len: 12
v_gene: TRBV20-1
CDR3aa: CSARGLSPEQYF
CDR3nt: TGCAGTGCTAGAGGGCTATCGCCCGAGCAGTACTTC

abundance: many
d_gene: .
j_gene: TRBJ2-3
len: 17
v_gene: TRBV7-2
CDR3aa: CASSLLFGSSISDTQYF
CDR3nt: TGTGCCAGCAGCTTATTATTCGGGTCGAGTATCTCAGATACGCAGTATTTT

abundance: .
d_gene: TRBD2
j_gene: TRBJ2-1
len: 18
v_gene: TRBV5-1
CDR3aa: CASSPGLAGDPIYNEQFF
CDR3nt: TGCGCCAGCAGCCCGGGACTAGCGGGAGACCCTATCTACAATGAGCAGTTCTTC

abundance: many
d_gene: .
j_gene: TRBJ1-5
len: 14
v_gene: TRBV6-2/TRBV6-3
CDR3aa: CASSYSTGRQPQHF
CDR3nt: TGTGCCAGCAGTTACTCGACGGGTAGGCAGCCCCAGCATTTT

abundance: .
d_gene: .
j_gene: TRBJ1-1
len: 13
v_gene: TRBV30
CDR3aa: CAWSAGMNTEAFF
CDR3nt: TGTGCCTGGAGTGCGGGGATGAACACTGAAGCTTTCTTT

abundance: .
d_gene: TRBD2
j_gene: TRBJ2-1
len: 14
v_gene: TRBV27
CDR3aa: CASRLAGGPGEQFF
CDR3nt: TGTGCCAGCAGACTAGCGGGAGGGCCGGGTGAGCAGTTCTTC

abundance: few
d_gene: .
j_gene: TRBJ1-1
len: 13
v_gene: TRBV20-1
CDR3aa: CSAPAPRPTEAFF
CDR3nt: TGCAGTGCCCCAGCCCCACGCCCGACTGAAGCTTTCTTT

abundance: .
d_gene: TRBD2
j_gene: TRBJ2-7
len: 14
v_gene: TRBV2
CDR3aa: CASKGTSESYEQYF
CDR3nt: TGTGCCAGCAAGGGGACTAGCGAGTCCTACGAGCAGTACTTC

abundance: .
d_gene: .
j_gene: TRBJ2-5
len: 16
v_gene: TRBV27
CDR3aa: CASSLTRQGLGGTQYF
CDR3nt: TGTGCCAGCAGTTTAACACGTCAGGGTTTGGGAGGGACCCAGTACTTC

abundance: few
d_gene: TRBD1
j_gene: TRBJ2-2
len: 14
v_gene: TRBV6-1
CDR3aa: CASTRGQLTGELFF
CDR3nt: TGTGCCAGCACTCGGGGACAGTTAACCGGGGAGCTGTTTTTT

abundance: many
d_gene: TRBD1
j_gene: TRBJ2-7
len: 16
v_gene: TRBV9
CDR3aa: CASSVAGGGRPYEQYF
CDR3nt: TGTGCCAGCAGCGTAGCAGGGGGCGGACGGCCCTACGAGCAGTACTTC

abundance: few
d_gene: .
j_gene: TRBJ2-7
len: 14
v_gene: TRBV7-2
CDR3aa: CASSFGGASYEQYF
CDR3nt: TGTGCCAGCAGCTTCGGTGGGGCCTCCTACGAGCAGTACTTC

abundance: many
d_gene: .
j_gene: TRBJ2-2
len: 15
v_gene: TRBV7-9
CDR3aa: CASSYTGFGTGELFF
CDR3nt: TGTGCCAGCAGCTATACAGGGTTTGGCACCGGGGAGCTGTTTTTT

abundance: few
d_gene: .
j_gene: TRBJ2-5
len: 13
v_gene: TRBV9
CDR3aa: CASSVSPPETQYF
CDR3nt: TGTGCCAGCAGCGTAAGTCCCCCCGAGACCCAGTACTTC

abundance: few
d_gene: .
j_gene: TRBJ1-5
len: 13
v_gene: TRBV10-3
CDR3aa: CAISGTDNQPQHF
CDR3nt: TGTGCCATCAGTGGGACAGACAATCAGCCCCAGCATTTT

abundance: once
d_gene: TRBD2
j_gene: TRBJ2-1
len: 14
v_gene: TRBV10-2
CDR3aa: CASREISGGGEQFF
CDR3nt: TGCGCCAGCAGGGAAATAAGCGGGGGGGGTGAGCAGTTCTTC

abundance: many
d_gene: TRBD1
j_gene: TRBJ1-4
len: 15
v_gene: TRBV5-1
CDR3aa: CASSPRTGGNEKLFF
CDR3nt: TGCGCCAGCAGCCCGCGGACAGGGGGTAATGAAAAACTGTTTTTT

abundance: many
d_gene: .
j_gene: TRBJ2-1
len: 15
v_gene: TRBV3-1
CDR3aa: CASSQAGMPYNEQFF
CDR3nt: TGTGCCAGCAGCCAAGCAGGGATGCCCTACAATGAGCAGTTCTTC

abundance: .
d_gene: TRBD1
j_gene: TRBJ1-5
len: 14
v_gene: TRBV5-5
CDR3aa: CASSHDRGDQPQHF
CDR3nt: TGTGCCAGCAGCCATGACAGGGGAGATCAGCCCCAGCATTTT

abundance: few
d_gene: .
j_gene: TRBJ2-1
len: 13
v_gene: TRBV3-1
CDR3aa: CASSRDPNNEQFF
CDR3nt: TGTGCCAGCAGCCGGGACCCGAACAATGAGCAGTTCTTC

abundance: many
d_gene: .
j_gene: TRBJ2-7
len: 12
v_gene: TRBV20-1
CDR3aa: CSARDTGHEQYF
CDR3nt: TGCAGTGCTAGAGATACGGGCCACGAGCAGTACTTC

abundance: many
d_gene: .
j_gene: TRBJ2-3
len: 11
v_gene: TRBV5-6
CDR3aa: CASSFADTQYF
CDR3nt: TGTGCCAGCAGCTTCGCGGATACGCAGTATTTT

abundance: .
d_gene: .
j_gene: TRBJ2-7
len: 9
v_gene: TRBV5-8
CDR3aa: CATGGEQYF
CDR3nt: TGTGCCACCGGGGGCGAGCAGTACTTC

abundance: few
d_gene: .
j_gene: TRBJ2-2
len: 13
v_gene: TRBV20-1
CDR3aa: CGARVPTRGELFF
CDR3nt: TGCGGTGCTAGAGTCCCGACTCGGGGGGAGCTGTTTTTT

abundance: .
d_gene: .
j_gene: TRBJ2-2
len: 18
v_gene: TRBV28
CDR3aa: CASSLLGRWGPDTGELFF
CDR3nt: TGTGCCAGCAGTTTATTGGGTCGATGGGGACCCGACACCGGGGAGCTGTTTTTT

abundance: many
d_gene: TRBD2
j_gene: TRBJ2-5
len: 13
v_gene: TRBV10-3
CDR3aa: CAISGLAGDPQYF
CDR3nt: TGTGCCATCAGTGGGCTAGCGGGAGATCCCCAGTACTTC

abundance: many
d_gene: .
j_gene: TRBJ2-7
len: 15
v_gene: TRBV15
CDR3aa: CATSRDIEGDYEQYF
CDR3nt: TGTGCCACCAGCAGAGATATCGAGGGAGACTACGAGCAGTACTTC

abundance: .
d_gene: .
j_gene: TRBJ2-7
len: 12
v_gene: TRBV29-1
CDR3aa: CSVEHPRYEQYF
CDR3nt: TGCAGCGTTGAACACCCGCGCTACGAGCAGTACTTC

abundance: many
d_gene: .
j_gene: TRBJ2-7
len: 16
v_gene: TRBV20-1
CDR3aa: CSARGTVGTRLAEQYF
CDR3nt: TGCAGTGCTAGGGGAACTGTCGGGACACGTTTGGCTGAGCAGTACTTC

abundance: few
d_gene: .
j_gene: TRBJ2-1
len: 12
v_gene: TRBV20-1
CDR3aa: CSLRGSLNEQFF
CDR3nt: TGCAGTCTAAGGGGTAGCCTCAATGAGCAGTTCTTC